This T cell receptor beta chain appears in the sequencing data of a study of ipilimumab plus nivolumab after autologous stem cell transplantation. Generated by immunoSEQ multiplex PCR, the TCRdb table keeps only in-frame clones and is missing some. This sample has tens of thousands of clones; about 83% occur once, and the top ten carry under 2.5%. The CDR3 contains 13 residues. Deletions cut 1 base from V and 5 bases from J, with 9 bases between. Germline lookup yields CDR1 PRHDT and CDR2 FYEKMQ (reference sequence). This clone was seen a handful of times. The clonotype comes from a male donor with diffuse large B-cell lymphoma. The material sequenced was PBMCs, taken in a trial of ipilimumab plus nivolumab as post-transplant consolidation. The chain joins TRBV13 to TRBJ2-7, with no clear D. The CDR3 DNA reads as TGTGCCAGCAGCTTAGAGATGGGGAACGAGCAGTACTTC. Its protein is CASSLEMGNEQYF.